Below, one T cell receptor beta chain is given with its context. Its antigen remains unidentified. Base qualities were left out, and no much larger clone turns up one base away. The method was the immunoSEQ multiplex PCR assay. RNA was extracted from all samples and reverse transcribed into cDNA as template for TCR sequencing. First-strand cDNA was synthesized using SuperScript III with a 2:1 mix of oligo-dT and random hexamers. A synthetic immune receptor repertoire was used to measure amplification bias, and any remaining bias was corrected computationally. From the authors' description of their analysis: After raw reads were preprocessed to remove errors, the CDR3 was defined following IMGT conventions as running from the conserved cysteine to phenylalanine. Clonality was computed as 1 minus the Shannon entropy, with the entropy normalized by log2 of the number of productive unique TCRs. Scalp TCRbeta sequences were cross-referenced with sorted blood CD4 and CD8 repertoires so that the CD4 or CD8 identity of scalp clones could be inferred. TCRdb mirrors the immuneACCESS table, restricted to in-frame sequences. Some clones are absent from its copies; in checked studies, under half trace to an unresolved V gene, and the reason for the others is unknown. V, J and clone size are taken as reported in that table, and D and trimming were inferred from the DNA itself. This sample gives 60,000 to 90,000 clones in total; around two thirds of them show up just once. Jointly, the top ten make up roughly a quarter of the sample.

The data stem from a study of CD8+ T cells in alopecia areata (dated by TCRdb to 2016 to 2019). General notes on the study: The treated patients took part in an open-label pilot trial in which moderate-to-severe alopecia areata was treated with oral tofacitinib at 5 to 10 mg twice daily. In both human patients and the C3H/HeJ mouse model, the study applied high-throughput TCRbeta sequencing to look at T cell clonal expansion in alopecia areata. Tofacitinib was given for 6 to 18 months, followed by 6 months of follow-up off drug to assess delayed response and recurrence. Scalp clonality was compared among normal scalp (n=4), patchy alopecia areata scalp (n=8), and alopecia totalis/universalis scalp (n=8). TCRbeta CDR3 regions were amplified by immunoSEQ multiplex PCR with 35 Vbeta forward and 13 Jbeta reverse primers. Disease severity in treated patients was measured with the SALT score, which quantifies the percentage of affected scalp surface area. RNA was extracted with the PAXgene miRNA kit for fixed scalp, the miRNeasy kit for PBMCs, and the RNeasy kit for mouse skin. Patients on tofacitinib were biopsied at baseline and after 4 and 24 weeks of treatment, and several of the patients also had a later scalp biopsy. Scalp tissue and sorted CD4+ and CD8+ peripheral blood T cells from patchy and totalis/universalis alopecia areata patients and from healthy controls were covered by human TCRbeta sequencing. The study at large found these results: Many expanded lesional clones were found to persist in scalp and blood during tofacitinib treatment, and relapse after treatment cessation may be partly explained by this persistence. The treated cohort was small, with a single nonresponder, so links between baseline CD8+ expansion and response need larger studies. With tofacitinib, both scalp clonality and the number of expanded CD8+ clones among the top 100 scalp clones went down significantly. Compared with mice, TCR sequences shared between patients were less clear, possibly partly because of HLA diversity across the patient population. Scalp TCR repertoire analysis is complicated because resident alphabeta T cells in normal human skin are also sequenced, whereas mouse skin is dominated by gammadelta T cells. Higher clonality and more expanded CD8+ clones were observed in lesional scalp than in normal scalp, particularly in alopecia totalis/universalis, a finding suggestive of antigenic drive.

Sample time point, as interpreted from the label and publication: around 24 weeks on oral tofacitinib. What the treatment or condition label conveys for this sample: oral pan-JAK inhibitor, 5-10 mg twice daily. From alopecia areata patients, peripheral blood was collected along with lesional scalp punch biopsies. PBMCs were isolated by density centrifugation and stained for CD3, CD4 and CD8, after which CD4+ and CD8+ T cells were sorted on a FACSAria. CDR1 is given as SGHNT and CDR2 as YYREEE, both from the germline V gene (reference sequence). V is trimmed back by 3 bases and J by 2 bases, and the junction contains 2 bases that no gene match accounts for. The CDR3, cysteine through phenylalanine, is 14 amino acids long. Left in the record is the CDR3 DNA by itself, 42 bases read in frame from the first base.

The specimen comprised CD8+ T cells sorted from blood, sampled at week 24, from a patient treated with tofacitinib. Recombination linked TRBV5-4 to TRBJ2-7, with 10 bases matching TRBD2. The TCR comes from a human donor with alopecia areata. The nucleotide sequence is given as TGTGCCAGCAGCTCAAGCGGGGGGGCCTACGAGCAGTACTTC. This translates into CASSSSGGAYEQYF.